This T cell receptor beta chain was documented in a study of T cells in Graves' hyperthyroidism and ophthalmopathy. TCR beta CDR3 region amplification was performed from RNA transcripts. An initial round of RT-PCR targeting the TCR CDR3 relied on the HTBI primer set. Using its own MiXCR run on the multiplex PCR reads, TCRdb lists one record per CDR3 protein. The sample records approximately 370,000 distinct CDR3 sequences, 14% to 15% being singletons. This clonotype was detected only a few times. This TCR derives from a woman aged 25 to 39 with Graves' hyperthyroidism. The sample was blood.

CDR3: CASSLNGGPYEQYF. In DNA, the CDR3 is TGTGCCAGCAGCCTGAACGGGGGACCCTACGAGCAGTACTTC. V is TRBV16 and J is TRBJ2-7, with D maybe TRBD2 (6 bases). Germline CDR1 is KGHSY and CDR2 is FQNENV. Trimming shortened V by 4 bases and J by 2 bases, and 12 bases separated the two germline ends. The CDR3 contains 14 residues.